This TCR beta chain came from a study of T-cell memory formation after mild COVID-19. Study in general: Largely, TCR clusters stayed within a single donor.

5'RACE primed from the constant segment yielded TCR alpha and TCR beta cDNA libraries bearing sample barcodes and UMIs. TCRdb ran MiXCR on the 5' RACE reads and lists one entry per CDR3 protein. Seen here are some 450,000 distinct CDR3 sequences, around 19% observed once, and the top ten hold around 9.2%. In germline, CDR1 is SGHRS, CDR2 YFSETQ. Trimming removed 0 bases at V and 4 bases at J, with 19 bases between. The CDR3 contains 17 residues. About this clonotype: Its specificity is not known.

General observations from the study: Still unconfirmed is whether the second-wave clones peaking on day 37 recognized SARS-CoV-2.

The receptor's source is an adult woman who had mild COVID-19 (a few samples of this study predate the infection). Cell type and time point are not known. Sequencing was carried out using PBMCs or a T cell subset sorted from them (not recorded which). The chain is built from TRBV5-1 and TRBJ1-1; the D gene is possibly TRBD1 (5 bases). CDR3 bases: TGCGCCAGCAGCTTGGGGTCGTGGGAGGGGCGAGGCACTGAAGCTTTCTTT. Its translation: CASSLGSWEGRGTEAFF.